This TCR beta chain comes out of a study of shared clonotypes between healthy human individuals. Study findings and constraints: Estimated richness values were generally larger in naive subsets than in memory subsets.

V lost 0 bases to trimming and J lost 3 bases; unmatched junction nucleotides: 3. CDR3 length equals 15 residues. In germline, CDR1 is SGHTS, CDR2 YDEGEE. To note about this clone: The antigen is undetermined.

The split of CD4+ cells yielded CD45RA+ naive and CD45RA-negative memory subsets. The data were produced by immunoSEQ multiplex PCR, yet TCRdb's version contains in-frame clones alone and is incomplete. The sample includes about 1 million clones, about 75% of them seen just once. The TCR comes from a man aged 18 to 30 in good health. The chain is built from TRBV5-8 and TRBJ2-3, with 8 bases aligning to TRBD1. Material for sequencing was memory CD4+ T cells sorted from blood. Noted subset: CD45RA-negative fraction. The CDR3 region is CASSLGQGITDTQYF. The CDR3 region has the DNA TGTGCCAGCAGCTTGGGACAGGGGATAACAGATACGCAGTATTTT.